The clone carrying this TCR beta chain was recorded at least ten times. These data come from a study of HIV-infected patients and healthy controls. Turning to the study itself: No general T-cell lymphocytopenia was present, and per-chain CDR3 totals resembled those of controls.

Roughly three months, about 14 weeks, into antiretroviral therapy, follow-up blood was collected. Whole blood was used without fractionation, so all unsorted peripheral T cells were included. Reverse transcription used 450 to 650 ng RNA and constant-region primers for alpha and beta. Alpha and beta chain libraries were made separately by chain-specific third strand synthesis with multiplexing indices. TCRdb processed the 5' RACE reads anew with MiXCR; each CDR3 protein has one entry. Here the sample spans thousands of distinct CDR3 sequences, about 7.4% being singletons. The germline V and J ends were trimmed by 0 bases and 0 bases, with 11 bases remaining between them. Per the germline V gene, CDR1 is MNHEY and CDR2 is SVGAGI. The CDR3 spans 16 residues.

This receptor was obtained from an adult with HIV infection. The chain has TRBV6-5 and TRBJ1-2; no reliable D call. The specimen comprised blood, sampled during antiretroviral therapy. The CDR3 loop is CASSYSRDGANYGYTF. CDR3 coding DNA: TGTGCCAGCAGTTACTCGCGGGATGGGGCTAACTATGGCTACACCTTC.